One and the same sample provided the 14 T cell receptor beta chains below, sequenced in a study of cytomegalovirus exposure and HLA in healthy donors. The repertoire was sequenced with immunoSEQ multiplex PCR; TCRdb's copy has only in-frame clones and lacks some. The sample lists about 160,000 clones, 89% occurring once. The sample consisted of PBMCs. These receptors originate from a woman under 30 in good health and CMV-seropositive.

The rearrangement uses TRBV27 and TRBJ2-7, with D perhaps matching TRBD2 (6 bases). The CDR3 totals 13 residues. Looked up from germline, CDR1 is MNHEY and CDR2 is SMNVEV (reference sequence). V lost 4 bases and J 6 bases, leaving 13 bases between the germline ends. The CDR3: CASSWGVDLEQYF. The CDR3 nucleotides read TGTGCCAGCAGTTGGGGGGTAGATCTCGAGCAGTACTTC.

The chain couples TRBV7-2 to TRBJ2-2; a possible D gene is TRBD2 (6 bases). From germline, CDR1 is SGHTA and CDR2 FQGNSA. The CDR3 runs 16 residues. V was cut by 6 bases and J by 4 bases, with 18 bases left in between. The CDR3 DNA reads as TGTGCCAGCAGGCACGCCAGGAGGGGCGGCACCGGGGAGCTGTTTTTT. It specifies CASRHARRGGTGELFF.

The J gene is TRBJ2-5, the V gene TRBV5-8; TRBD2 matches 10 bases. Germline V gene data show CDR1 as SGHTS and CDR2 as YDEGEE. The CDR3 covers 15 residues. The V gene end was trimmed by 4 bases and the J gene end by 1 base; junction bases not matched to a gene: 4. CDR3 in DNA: TGTGCCAGCAGCCCGGGACTAGCGACCCAAGAGACCCAGTACTTC. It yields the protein CASSPGLATQETQYF.

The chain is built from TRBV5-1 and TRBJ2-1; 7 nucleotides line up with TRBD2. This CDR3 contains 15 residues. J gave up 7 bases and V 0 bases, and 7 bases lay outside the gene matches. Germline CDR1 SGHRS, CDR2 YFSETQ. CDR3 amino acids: CASSLGPAGRNEQFF. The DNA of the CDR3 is TGCGCCAGCAGCTTGGGGCCAGCGGGACGGAATGAGCAGTTCTTC.

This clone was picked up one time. This CDR3 reads CASSISDRGETQYF. The CDR3 DNA is TGTGCCAGTAGTATATCGGACAGGGGAGAGACCCAGTACTTC. The chain couples TRBV19 to TRBJ2-5; 9 bases are shared with TRBD1. The CDR3 has 14 amino acids. After removal of 2 bases from V and 4 bases from J, the junction contained 2 bases not matched to a gene. Germline CDR1 reads LNHDA; CDR2 reads SQIVND (reference sequence).

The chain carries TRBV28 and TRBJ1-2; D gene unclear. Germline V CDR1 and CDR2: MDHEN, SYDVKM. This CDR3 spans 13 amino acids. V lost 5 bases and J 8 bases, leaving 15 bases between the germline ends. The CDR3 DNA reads TGTGCCAGCAGTGTCAATTTCGAGGAGGGCTACACCTTC. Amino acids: CASSVNFEEGYTF.

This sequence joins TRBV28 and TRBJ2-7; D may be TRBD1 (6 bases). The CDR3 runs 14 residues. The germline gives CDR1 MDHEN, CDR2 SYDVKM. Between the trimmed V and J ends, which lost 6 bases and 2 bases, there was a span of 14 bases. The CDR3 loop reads CASRELRGTYEQYF. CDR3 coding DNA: TGTGCCAGCAGGGAGTTAAGGGGGACCTACGAGCAGTACTTC.

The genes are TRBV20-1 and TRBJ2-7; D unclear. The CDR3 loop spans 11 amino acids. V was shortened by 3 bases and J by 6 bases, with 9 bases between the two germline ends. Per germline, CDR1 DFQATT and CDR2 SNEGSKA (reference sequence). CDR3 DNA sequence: TGCAGTGCTAGCCCCTCTACCGAGCAGTACTTC. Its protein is CSASPSTEQYF.

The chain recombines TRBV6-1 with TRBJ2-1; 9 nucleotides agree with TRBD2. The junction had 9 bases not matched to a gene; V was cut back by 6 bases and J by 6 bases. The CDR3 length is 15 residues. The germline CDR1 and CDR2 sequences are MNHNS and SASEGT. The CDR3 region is CASSGVAGAGNEQFF. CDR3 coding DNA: TGTGCCAGCAGCGGAGTAGCGGGAGCGGGCAATGAGCAGTTCTTC.

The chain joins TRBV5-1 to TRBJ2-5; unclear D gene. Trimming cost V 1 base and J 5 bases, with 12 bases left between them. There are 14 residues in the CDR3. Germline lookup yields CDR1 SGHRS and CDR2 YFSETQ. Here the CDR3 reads CASSLILTGETQYF. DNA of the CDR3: TGCGCCAGCAGCTTGATATTGACCGGGGAGACCCAGTACTTC.

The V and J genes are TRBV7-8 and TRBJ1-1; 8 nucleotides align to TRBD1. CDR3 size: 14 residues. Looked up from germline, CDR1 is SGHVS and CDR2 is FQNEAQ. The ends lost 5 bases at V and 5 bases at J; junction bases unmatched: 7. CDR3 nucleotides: TGTGCCAGCAGCCCAGGACAGGGCGGTACTGAAGCTTTCTTT. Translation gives CASSPGQGGTEAFF.

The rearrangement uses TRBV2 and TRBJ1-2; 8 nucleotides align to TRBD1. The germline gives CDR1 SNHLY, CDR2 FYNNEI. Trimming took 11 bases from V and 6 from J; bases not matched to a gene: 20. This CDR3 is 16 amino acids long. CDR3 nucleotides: TGTGCCGCCCGGGCCGGACAGGGCCGCCGGAGCAATGGCTACACCTTC. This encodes CAARAGQGRRSNGYTF.

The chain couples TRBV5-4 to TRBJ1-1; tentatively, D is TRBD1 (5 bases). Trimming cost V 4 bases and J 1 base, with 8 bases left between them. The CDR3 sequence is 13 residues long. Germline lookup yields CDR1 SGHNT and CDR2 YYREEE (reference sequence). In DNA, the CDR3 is TGTGCCAGCAGCCCAGGACAGAACACTGAAGCTTTCTTT. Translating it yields CASSPGQNTEAFF.

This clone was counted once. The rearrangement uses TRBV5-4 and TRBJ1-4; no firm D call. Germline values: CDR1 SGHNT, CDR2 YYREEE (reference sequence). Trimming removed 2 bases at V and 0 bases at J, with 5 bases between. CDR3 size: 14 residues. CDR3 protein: CASSFEATNEKLFF. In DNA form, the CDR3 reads TGTGCCAGCAGCTTCGAGGCAACTAATGAAAAACTGTTTTTT.